What follows is one TCR beta chain and its context. Generated by immunoSEQ multiplex PCR, the TCRdb table keeps only in-frame clones and is missing some. The sample lists 45,000 to 65,000 clones, around nine tenths occurring once. This specimen belongs to a study of blood T cell repertoires in COVID-19. At the level of the study: Sites across the United States, Italy and Spain contributed samples from acute and convalescent COVID-19.

The CDR3 is 15 residues long. Trimming stripped 0 bases from V and 1 base from J, with 9 bases between. Germline V gene lookup returns CDR1 LGHNA and CDR2 YNFKEQ. V gene TRBV4-2 combines with J gene TRBJ1-2, with a tentative D call TRBD1 (5 bases). This TCR was recovered from a man at least 80 years old with active or convalescent COVID-19. What was sequenced was peripheral blood. Here the CDR3 DNA reads TGTGCCAGCAGCCAAGAGGGGGGAAGTAACTATGGCTACACCTTC. Translated, it gives CASSQEGGSNYGYTF.